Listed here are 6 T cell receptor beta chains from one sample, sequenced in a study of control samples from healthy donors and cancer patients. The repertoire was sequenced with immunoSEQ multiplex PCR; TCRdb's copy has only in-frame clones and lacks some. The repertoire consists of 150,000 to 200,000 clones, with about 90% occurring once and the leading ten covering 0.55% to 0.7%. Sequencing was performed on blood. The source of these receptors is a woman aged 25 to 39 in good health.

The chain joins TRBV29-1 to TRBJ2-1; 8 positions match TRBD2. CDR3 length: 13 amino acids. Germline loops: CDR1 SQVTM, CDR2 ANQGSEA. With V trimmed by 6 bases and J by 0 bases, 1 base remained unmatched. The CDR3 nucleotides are TGCAGCGTGACTAGCGTCTCCTACAATGAGCAGTTCTTC. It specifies CSVTSVSYNEQFF.

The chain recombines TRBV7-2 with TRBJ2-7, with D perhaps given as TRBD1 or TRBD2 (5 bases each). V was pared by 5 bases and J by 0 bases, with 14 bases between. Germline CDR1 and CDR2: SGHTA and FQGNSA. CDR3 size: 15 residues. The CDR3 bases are TGTGCCAGCAGCCCCTCGGGACGGTACTCCTACGAGCAGTACTTC. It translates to CASSPSGRYSYEQYF.

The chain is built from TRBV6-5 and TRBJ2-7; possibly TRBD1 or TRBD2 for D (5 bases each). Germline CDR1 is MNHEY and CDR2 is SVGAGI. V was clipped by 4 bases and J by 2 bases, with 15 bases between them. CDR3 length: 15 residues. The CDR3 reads CASSSPGTVPYEQYF. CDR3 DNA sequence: TGTGCCAGCAGTTCCCCCGGGACCGTCCCCTACGAGCAGTACTTC.

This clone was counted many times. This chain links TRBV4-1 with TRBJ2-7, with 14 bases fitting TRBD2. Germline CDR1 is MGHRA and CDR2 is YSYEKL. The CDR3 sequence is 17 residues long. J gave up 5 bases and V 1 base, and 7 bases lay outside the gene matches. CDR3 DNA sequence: TGCGCCAGCAGCCAAGTTAGTATGGGACTAGCGGGAGACGAGCAGTACTTC. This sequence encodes CASSQVSMGLAGDEQYF.

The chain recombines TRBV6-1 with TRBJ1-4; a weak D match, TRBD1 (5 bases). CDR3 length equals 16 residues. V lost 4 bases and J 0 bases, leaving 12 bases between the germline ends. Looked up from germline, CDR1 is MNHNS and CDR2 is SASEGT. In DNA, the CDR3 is TGTGCCAGCAGTGCTTTAAGACAGTCAACTAATGAAAAACTGTTTTTT. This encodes CASSALRQSTNEKLFF.

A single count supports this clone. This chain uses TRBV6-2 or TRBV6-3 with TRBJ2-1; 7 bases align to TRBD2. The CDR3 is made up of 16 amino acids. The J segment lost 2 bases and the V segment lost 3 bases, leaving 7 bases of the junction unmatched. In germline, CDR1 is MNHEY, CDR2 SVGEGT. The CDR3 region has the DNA TGTGCCAGCAGTTATAATCCTAGCGGCACCTACAATGAGCAGTTCTTC. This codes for CASSYNPSGTYNEQFF.